This TCR beta chain is drawn from a study of tumor and adjacent non-tumor tissue in lung cancer. The library came from three nested PCR rounds adapted from ARM-PCR protocols. MiXCR was run by TCRdb on the multiplex PCR reads, yielding one entry per CDR3 protein. The sample has about 93,000 distinct CDR3 sequences; about 67% are singletons. V lost 4 bases to trimming and J lost 13 bases, with 14 bases between them. The CDR3 runs to 11 residues. CDR1 and CDR2 from the germline V gene are SQVTM and ANQGSEA. This sample's RNA came from whole unsorted tissue. This clonotype was seen just once. The chain carries TRBV29-1 and TRBJ1-5; weak D call: TRBD1 (6 bases). The specimen was lung tumor tissue. The receptor comes from a man aged 55 to 70 with non-small cell lung cancer. CDR3 coding DNA: TGCAGCGTTGCGTCAGGGGCGCTTCAGCATTTT. This codes for CSVASGALQHF.